Shown below are 32 T cell receptor beta chains from a single sample sequenced in a study of OX40 agonist ivuxolimab in advanced cancers. Using immunoSEQ multiplex PCR, the repertoire was profiled, and TCRdb retains in-frame clones only, with some absent. The sample has tens of thousands of clones, over 80% seen once. The material sequenced was CD4+ or CD8+ T cells sorted from blood, taken in a trial of the OX40 agonist ivuxolimab. These receptors were obtained from an adult with an advanced solid tumor such as melanoma, head and neck, liver or kidney cancer.

V and J are TRBV19 and TRBJ1-4; D possibly corresponds to TRBD1 (5 bases). The CDR3 is 16 residues long. V gave up 7 bases and J gave up 0 bases, with 15 bases separating them. Looked up from germline, CDR1 is LNHDA and CDR2 is SQIVND (reference sequence). CDR3 in DNA: TGTGCCAGTACCCAACCACGGGGGGCAACTAATGAAAAACTGTTTTTT. Its translation: CASTQPRGATNEKLFF.

The chain employs TRBV28 and TRBJ2-1; 7 bases match TRBD1. From germline, CDR1 is MDHEN and CDR2 SYDVKM. J gave up 1 base and V 4 bases, and 4 bases lay outside the gene matches. The CDR3 has 15 amino acids. The CDR3 DNA sequence: TGTGCCAGCAGTTCCGACAGGGTTTCCTACAATGAGCAGTTCTTC. It translates to CASSSDRVSYNEQFF.

This rearrangement joins TRBV7-9 to TRBJ2-5; TRBD2 agrees at 9 bases. V lost 5 bases and J lost 1; bases outside the gene matches: 5. Germline CDR1 SEHNR, CDR2 FQNEAQ (reference sequence). The CDR3 is made up of 15 amino acids. In nucleotides, the CDR3 is TGTGCCAGCAGCCGTGTTAGCGGGAGCCAAGAGACCCAGTACTTC. Translated: CASSRVSGSQETQYF.

The chain employs TRBV28 and TRBJ2-7; D is tentatively TRBD1 or TRBD2 (5 bases each). Germline values: CDR1 MDHEN, CDR2 SYDVKM. This CDR3 region has 15 residues. Trimming pared 5 bases from V and 1 base from J, leaving 15 bases between. The CDR3 is CASSATGTRSYEQYF. Written as DNA, the CDR3 is TGTGCCAGCAGTGCCACCGGGACCAGATCCTACGAGCAGTACTTC.

This clone showed up just once. This sequence joins TRBV10-3 and TRBJ2-7; tentative D call: TRBD2 (5 bases). This CDR3 is 13 amino acids long. Germline V gene lookup returns CDR1 ENHRY and CDR2 SYGVKD. V was trimmed by 3 bases and J by 3 bases, leaving 9 bases between them. CDR3 sequence reads: CAISERENYEQYF. CDR3 DNA sequence: TGTGCCATCAGTGAACGGGAAAACTACGAGCAGTACTTC.

The J gene is TRBJ2-1, the V gene TRBV15, with D possibly being TRBD2 (5 bases). V was trimmed by 0 bases and J by 0 bases, leaving 12 bases between them. The CDR3 has 17 amino acids. CDR1 and CDR2 from the germline V gene are LNHNV and YYDKDF (reference sequence). The CDR3: CATSRDPQRSSYNEQFF. CDR3 nucleotide sequence: TGTGCCACCAGCAGAGATCCTCAGCGGAGCTCCTACAATGAGCAGTTCTTC.

This rearrangement joins TRBV5-4 to TRBJ2-2; D uncertain. Trimming stripped 1 base from V and 0 bases from J, with 7 bases between. Germline values: CDR1 SGHNT, CDR2 YYREEE (reference sequence). This CDR3 contains 15 residues. Written as DNA, the CDR3 is TGTGCCAGCAGCTTGCTGGGATCGAACACCGGGGAGCTGTTTTTT. This sequence encodes CASSLLGSNTGELFF.

This clone was seen once. The genes are TRBV18 and TRBJ2-7; TRBD1 might be the D (5 bases). Germline V gives CDR1 KGHSH, CDR2 LQKENI. The CDR3 runs to 14 residues. V dropped 3 bases and J dropped 4 bases, with 13 bases sitting between them. The CDR3 DNA reads TGTGCCAGCTCACCGACCGACAGAGTTTACGAGCAGTACTTC. Protein: CASSPTDRVYEQYF.

This chain connects TRBV4-3 to TRBJ2-3, with D unresolved. CDR3 length: 16 residues. Between the trimmed V and J ends, which lost 0 bases and 5 bases, there was a span of 15 bases. CDR1 is LGHNA, CDR2 YSLEER, per germline. The CDR3, as DNA: TGCGCCAGCAGCCAAGATTGGACGGGCCAAATAGATACGCAGTATTTT. This translates into CASSQDWTGQIDTQYF.

V is TRBV11-3 and J is TRBJ2-1; D is ambiguous. Germline-derived CDR1 and CDR2 are SGHNT and YENEEA. This CDR3 is built from 11 residues. The V and J ends lost 6 bases and 7 bases respectively, with 7 bases between them. The CDR3 sequence is CASRVGNEQFF. The CDR3 bases are TGTGCCAGCAGGGTCGGGAATGAGCAGTTCTTC. Full variable domain (rest looked up from reference TRBV11-3 and TRBJ2-1): EAGVVQSPRYKIIEKKQPVAFWCNPISGHNTLYWYLQNLGQGPELLIRYENEEAVDDSQLPKDRFSAERLKGVDSTLKIQPAELGDSAVYLCASRVGNEQFFGPGTRLTVL.

V and J are TRBV11-3 and TRBJ2-7; D assignment may be TRBD1 or TRBD2 (5 bases each). Trimming shortened V by 5 bases and J by 6 bases, and 17 bases separated the two germline ends. This CDR3 has 14 residues. Germline CDR1 SGHNT, CDR2 YENEEA. The CDR3 protein is CASSHGGTEFEQYF. In DNA form, the CDR3 reads TGTGCCAGCAGCCATGGGGGAACAGAGTTCGAGCAGTACTTC.

The V call is TRBV5-1, the J call TRBJ1-4, with 10 bases fitting TRBD1. This CDR3 is built from 17 residues. After removal of 4 bases from V and 8 bases from J, the junction contained 14 bases not matched to a gene. The germline CDR1 and CDR2 sequences are SGHRS and YFSETQ. CDR3 region: CASSSVSTTGGEEKLFF. The CDR3 DNA reads TGCGCCAGCAGCAGCGTTTCCACGACAGGGGGCGAGGAAAAACTGTTTTTT.

The gene calls are TRBV4-1 and TRBJ2-7; 11 bases are shared with TRBD2. The CDR3 is made up of 15 amino acids. V gave up 6 bases and J gave up 3 bases; unmatched junction bases: 7. Germline V gene lookup returns CDR1 MGHRA and CDR2 YSYEKL. The chain's CDR3 is CASSSLAGGNYEQYF. For the CDR3, the DNA is TGCGCCAGCAGTTCGCTAGCGGGAGGAAACTACGAGCAGTACTTC.

This clone has a single count. V is TRBV4-1 and J is TRBJ2-7, with 8 bases identical to TRBD1. The junction had 10 bases not matched to a gene; V was cut back by 5 bases and J by 1 base. This CDR3 is built from 16 residues. Germline V CDR1 and CDR2: MGHRA, YSYEKL. The CDR3 DNA reads TGCGCCAGCAGCTCAGCCGGGACAGGAGGATCCTACGAGCAGTACTTC. This encodes CASSSAGTGGSYEQYF.

The chain has TRBV5-6 and TRBJ2-5, with 7 bases that match TRBD1. This CDR3 has 14 residues. V shed 3 bases, J shed 2 bases, and the junction held 4 bases outside the gene matches. Per the germline V gene, CDR1 is SGHDT and CDR2 is YYEEEE. This chain's CDR3 is CASSSGQEQETQYF. DNA of the CDR3: TGTGCCAGCAGCTCCGGACAGGAGCAAGAGACCCAGTACTTC.

This sequence joins TRBV15 and TRBJ1-6, with D unclear. The CDR3 extends over 15 amino acids. CDR1 and CDR2 (germline): LNHNV, YYDKDF (reference sequence). Trimming stripped 0 bases from V and 7 bases from J, with 10 bases between. The CDR3 region is CATSRDRENNSPLHF. CDR3 nucleotides: TGTGCCACCAGCAGAGATAGGGAGAACAATTCACCCCTCCACTTT.

The rearrangement joins TRBV28 to TRBJ2-5, with D unresolved. CDR3 length: 15 residues. V was cut by 2 bases and J by 0 bases, with 10 bases left in between. Germline-derived CDR1 and CDR2 are MDHEN and SYDVKM. DNA of the CDR3: TGTGCCAGCAGTTTAAGTGATACAAACCAAGAGACCCAGTACTTC. Translating it yields CASSLSDTNQETQYF.

This clone was detected once. This rearrangement joins TRBV6-5 to TRBJ2-7; 10 positions agree with TRBD2. V shed 6 bases, J shed 3 bases, and the junction held 8 bases outside the gene matches. The germline CDR1 and CDR2 sequences are MNHEY and SVGAGI. This CDR3 comprises 15 residues. The CDR3 DNA reads TGTGCCAGCAGGGGGCCTAGCGGGGGACACTACGAGCAGTACTTC. It yields the protein CASRGPSGGHYEQYF.

DNA for the CDR3: TGTGCCACCAGCAGAGATCTTTACCAAGAGACCCAGTACTTC. Amino acid sequence: CATSRDLYQETQYF. The chain couples TRBV15 to TRBJ2-5; D call uncertain. Deletions cut 0 bases from V and 0 bases from J, with 5 bases between. This CDR3 is built from 14 residues. Germline CDR1 and CDR2: LNHNV and YYDKDF (reference sequence).

The chain recombines TRBV28 with TRBJ2-4, with D unresolved. The CDR3 has 15 amino acids. V lost 0 bases, J lost 4 bases, and 10 bases lay in between. CDR1 MDHEN and CDR2 SYDVKM come from the germline V gene. CDR3 bases: TGTGCCAGCAGTTTATGGTCTGGGGATAAAAACATTCAGTACTTC. This gives the protein CASSLWSGDKNIQYF. The complete variable domain, with remaining parts taken from reference TRBV28 and TRBJ2-4, reads DVKVTQSSRYLVKRTGEKVFLECVQDMDHENMFWYRQDPGLGLRLIYFSYDVKMKEKGDIPEGYSVSREKKERFSLILESASTNQTSMYLCASSLWSGDKNIQYFGAGTRLSVL.

The gene calls are TRBV4-1 and TRBJ2-1; D unclear. CDR3 length equals 16 residues. Germline V gives CDR1 MGHRA, CDR2 YSYEKL. V was shortened by 0 bases and J by 0 bases, with 9 bases between the two germline ends. CDR3 amino acids: CASSQDMASSYNEQFF. CDR3 nucleotides: TGCGCCAGCAGCCAAGATATGGCGAGCTCCTACAATGAGCAGTTCTTC.

In its sample, this clone was seen once. The chain links TRBV29-1 to TRBJ2-1, with 7 positions matching TRBD2. The germline gives CDR1 SQVTM, CDR2 ANQGSEA. V shed 5 bases and J 4 bases; nucleotides not matched to a gene: 14. The CDR3 is 16 amino acids. In nucleotides, the CDR3 is TGCAGCGTTAGTACGGGTGGCCTAGCGGAATACAATGAGCAGTTCTTC. It is translated as CSVSTGGLAEYNEQFF.

CDR3 residues: CASSPGINEKLFF. The DNA for the CDR3 is TGTGCCAGCAGCCCAGGGATCAATGAAAAACTGTTTTTT. This chain links TRBV7-6 with TRBJ1-4, with D tentatively TRBD1 (5 bases). CDR1 and CDR2 from the germline V gene are SGHVS and FNYEAQ. The CDR3 runs to 13 residues. V gave up 5 bases and J gave up 5 bases, with 9 bases separating them.

The V call is TRBV6-5, the J call TRBJ1-3, with TRBD1 matching over 8 bases. CDR3 length equals 16 residues. With 3 bases clipped from V and 2 bases from J, the junction kept 6 bases outside the gene matches. CDR1 and CDR2 (germline): MNHEY, SVGAGI. The CDR3 DNA sequence: TGTGCCAGCAGTTATCAGGACAGGGTCCCTGGAAACACCATATATTTT. Protein sequence: CASSYQDRVPGNTIYF.

The rearrangement links TRBV10-3 to TRBJ1-1; 7 nucleotides line up with TRBD1. The trim removed 2 bases at V and 1 base at J, leaving 7 bases unmatched. The V gene's germline CDR1 is ENHRY and CDR2 SYGVKD. This CDR3 region has 16 residues. The CDR3 here is CAISEPTGTANTEAFF. The CDR3 DNA reads TGTGCCATCAGTGAGCCTACCGGGACAGCGAACACTGAAGCTTTCTTT.

This clone was recorded only once. The V gene is TRBV5-5, the J gene TRBJ2-7; TRBD1 matches at 7 bases. The length of the CDR3 is 15 residues. Losses at the gene ends were 4 bases for V and 5 bases for J; bases not matched to a gene: 12. Germline CDR1 and CDR2: SGHKS and YYEKEE (reference sequence). The DNA of the CDR3 is TGTGCCAGCAGCCTGACAGGGTTAAGGTACGACGAGCAGTACTTC. Translation gives CASSLTGLRYDEQYF. The complete variable domain, with remaining parts taken from reference TRBV5-5 and TRBJ2-7, reads DAGVTQSPTHLIKTRGQQVTLRCSPISGHKSVSWYQQVLGQGPQFIFQYYEKEERGRGNFPDRFSARQFPNYSSELNVNALLLGDSALYLCASSLTGLRYDEQYFGPGTRLTVT.

This chain joins TRBV28 and TRBJ2-2; 8 bases are shared with TRBD2. V lost 6 bases to trimming and J lost 1 base; unmatched junction nucleotides: 10. The V gene's germline CDR1 is MDHEN and CDR2 SYDVKM. This CDR3 has 17 residues. The CDR3 DNA reads TGTGCCAGCAGCCGAGACCAGGGACTAGAGAACACCGGGGAGCTGTTTTTT. It is translated as CASSRDQGLENTGELFF.

As to this clone: The same CDR3 arises from other DNA sequences in this sample as well. The genes are TRBV27 and TRBJ2-7; 7 bases are shared with TRBD1. Germline trimming cut 0 bases from V and 7 bases from J; bases unmatched to any gene: 6. Germline CDR1 MNHEY, CDR2 SMNVEV (reference sequence). There are 14 residues in the CDR3. CDR3 loop: CASSLSGQVGEQYF. The DNA of the CDR3 is TGTGCCAGCAGTTTATCCGGACAGGTAGGGGAGCAGTACTTC.

The chain joins TRBV6-6 to TRBJ2-7; D is ambiguous. The ends were cut back, 1 base at V and 0 bases at J, with 7 bases in the middle. CDR3 length: 14 amino acids. Germline V lookup: CDR1 MNHNY, CDR2 SVGAGI (reference sequence). CDR3 DNA sequence: TGTGCCAGCAGTTACTTGCCAGACTCCTACGAGCAGTACTTC. This sequence encodes CASSYLPDSYEQYF.

The V and J genes are TRBV6-5 and TRBJ2-1; possibly TRBD2 for D (5 bases). Per the germline V gene, CDR1 is MNHEY and CDR2 is SVGAGI. The ends were cut back, 3 bases at V and 9 bases at J, with 18 bases in the middle. This CDR3 is built from 15 residues. The CDR3 DNA sequence: TGTGCCAGCAGTTATAAGGATGCTAGCTTCAGTGAGCAGTTCTTC. As protein: CASSYKDASFSEQFF.

The chain carries TRBV6-4 and TRBJ1-2; 8 bases align to TRBD1. V gave up 3 bases and J gave up 6 bases; unmatched junction bases: 6. CDR1 MRHNA and CDR2 SNTAGT come from the germline V gene. The length of the CDR3 is 14 residues. The CDR3 region has the DNA TGTGCCAGCAGTGAAGAAGGCAGGGGGCATGGCTACACCTTC. Its translation: CASSEEGRGHGYTF.

The rearrangement links TRBV4-3 to TRBJ2-1; no clear D gene. This CDR3 spans 15 amino acids. The V gene lost 0 bases and the J gene lost 7 bases, with 13 bases spanning the gap. Germline values: CDR1 LGHNA, CDR2 YSLEER. CDR3 nucleotides: TGCGCCAGCAGCCAAGATTGGGGTTGGGGTAATGAGCAGTTCTTC. Translating it yields CASSQDWGWGNEQFF.